This T cell receptor beta chain was profiled in a study of identical twins. General study points: Carriage of fewer insertions was seen in abundant cord blood beta clonotypes, whereas memory repertoires showed none.

In germline, CDR1 is MNHEY, CDR2 SVGEGT. The V end lost 3 bases, the J end lost 0 bases, and 24 bases lay between the germline ends. CDR3 length: 21 amino acids. No donor was unhealthy or non-Caucasian. As concerns this clonotype: Its antigen is unidentified.

TCRdb recomputed calls from the 5' RACE reads with MiXCR, one row per CDR3 protein. The sample shows about 450,000 distinct CDR3 sequences, 18% of them seen only once. This sequence was found in a man in his forties or fifties in good health. The sequenced sample consisted of naive T cells sorted from blood. The chain carries TRBV6-2 or TRBV6-3 and TRBJ2-6, with D unclear. The CDR3 loop reads CASSYVLLRPTDFSGANVLTF. DNA of the CDR3: TGTGCCAGCAGTTATGTTCTCTTGCGGCCTACTGACTTCTCTGGGGCCAACGTCCTGACTTTC.